This passage covers 19 T cell receptor beta chains from one sample sequenced in a study of T cells in localized non-small cell lung cancer. Clones were sequenced by immunoSEQ multiplex PCR, and TCRdb holds only the in-frame ones, with some missing. The sample has around 91,000 clones, 87% seen once; the top ten hold 15%. Sample: peripheral blood, taken before any cancer treatment. The source of these receptors is a man aged 40 to 75 with stage I squamous cell lung carcinoma.

This chain links TRBV7-8 with TRBJ2-1; D is ambiguous. The germline gives CDR1 SGHVS, CDR2 FQNEAQ. With 5 bases removed from V and 6 bases from J, the gap between germline ends came to 8 bases. This CDR3 is 12 amino acids long. CDR3 bases: TGTGCCAGCAGCATTGTTAGCAATGAGCAGTTCTTC. It is translated as CASSIVSNEQFF.

The CDR3 sequence is CASKAGTTNPDNEQFF. The CDR3 DNA reads as TGTGCCAGCAAAGCAGGAACGACAAACCCGGACAATGAGCAGTTCTTC. The chain links TRBV9 to TRBJ2-1; D is unclear. The CDR3 is 16 amino acids. Trimming removed 6 bases from V and 5 bases from J, with 21 bases in between. The germline V gene encodes CDR1 SGDLS and CDR2 YYNGEE.

Written as DNA, the CDR3 is TGTGCCAGCAGCCAAGATACGGCAGAGTACTATGGCTACACCTTC. Its protein is CASSQDTAEYYGYTF. The V gene is TRBV4-2, the J gene TRBJ1-2, with D unclear. This CDR3 has 15 amino acids. Trimming pared 0 bases from V and 3 bases from J, leaving 11 bases between. Germline V gene data show CDR1 as LGHNA and CDR2 as YNFKEQ.

V is TRBV7-9 and J is TRBJ2-2, with D possibly matching TRBD2 (6 bases). V lost 4 bases, J lost 5 bases, and 14 bases lay in between. The CDR3 contains 15 residues. Per the germline V gene, CDR1 is SEHNR and CDR2 is FQNEAQ (reference sequence). CDR3 sequence: CASSSKSGETGELFF. In DNA, the CDR3 is TGTGCCAGCAGCTCGAAGTCGGGGGAGACCGGGGAGCTGTTTTTT.

The chain is built from TRBV13 and TRBJ2-5; a weak D match, TRBD2 (5 bases). Germline loops: CDR1 PRHDT, CDR2 FYEKMQ (reference sequence). V was pared by 3 bases and J by 3 bases, with 8 bases between. The CDR3 consists of 13 residues. In DNA, the CDR3 is TGTGCCAGCAGCTTCGCGGGCAAAGAGACCCAGTACTTC. The encoded protein is CASSFAGKETQYF.

The genes are TRBV5-5 and TRBJ2-2; 11 bases align to TRBD2. With 3 bases clipped from V and 3 bases from J, the junction kept 7 bases outside the gene matches. This CDR3 is 17 amino acids long. Germline lookup yields CDR1 SGHKS and CDR2 YYEKEE (reference sequence). CDR3 sequence: CASSSGLAEYYTGELFF. CDR3 sequence (DNA): TGTGCCAGCAGCTCGGGACTAGCGGAGTATTACACCGGGGAGCTGTTTTTT.

The chain combines TRBV5-1 with TRBJ2-5; TRBD1 is a possible D gene (5 bases). Germline CDR1 SGHRS, CDR2 YFSETQ. The CDR3 extends over 15 amino acids. The V end was cut by 2 bases, the J end by 0 bases, with 11 bases between. CDR3 in amino acids: CASSFGKGYQETQYF. The CDR3 DNA is TGCGCCAGCAGCTTTGGGAAGGGGTACCAAGAGACCCAGTACTTC.

The chain recombines TRBV18 with TRBJ2-1; 12 nucleotides match TRBD2. CDR3 size: 17 residues. Trimming cost V 2 bases and J 9 bases; bases outside gene matches: 11. Germline CDR1 reads KGHSH; CDR2 reads LQKENI. CDR3 nucleotide sequence: TGTGCCAGCTCACCAGCGGCCCTAGCGGGGGGGTACGGTGAGCAGTTCTTC. Protein product: CASSPAALAGGYGEQFF.

This chain connects TRBV27 to TRBJ1-6; D might be TRBD1 (5 bases). The germline gives CDR1 MNHEY, CDR2 SMNVEV (reference sequence). This CDR3 contains 17 residues. V gave up 6 bases and J gave up 7 bases, with 22 bases separating them. The CDR3 coding sequence is TGTGCCAGCAGCCGATATAGGGGAGGACTCGTAAATTCACCCCTCCACTTT. Protein sequence: CASSRYRGGLVNSPLHF.

The chain links TRBV2 to TRBJ1-2; D gene unclear. Trimming stripped 3 bases from V and 4 bases from J, with 9 bases between. The CDR3 is 13 residues long. Germline-derived CDR1 and CDR2 are SNHLY and FYNNEI. The CDR3 region is CASSDKGPYGYTF. The CDR3 DNA reads as TGTGCCAGCAGTGATAAGGGTCCCTATGGCTACACCTTC.

The chain couples TRBV12-2 to TRBJ2-3. TRBV12-2 is shown as a pseudogene. The CDR3 has 10 amino acids. The CDR3 region is CASATDTQYF. In DNA, the CDR3 is TGTGCAAGTGCTACAGATACGCAGTATTTT.

V and J are TRBV19 and TRBJ2-7; 9 positions agree with TRBD1. The trim removed 5 bases at V and 1 base at J, leaving 15 bases unmatched. In germline, CDR1 is LNHDA, CDR2 SQIVND (reference sequence). The CDR3 is made up of 18 amino acids. The CDR3 coding sequence is TGTGCCAGTAGTCCGCAACCTCAGGACAGGGGATTGTCCTACGAGCAGTACTTC. Translating gives CASSPQPQDRGLSYEQYF.

This chain links TRBV5-6 with TRBJ1-5; D remains ambiguous. Germline V CDR1 and CDR2: SGHDT, YYEEEE. Trimming shortened V by 0 bases and J by 0 bases, and 4 bases separated the two germline ends. This CDR3 is built from 14 residues. The CDR3 DNA is TGTGCCAGCAGCTTGGGGGTTAGCAATCAGCCCCAGCATTTT. This gives the protein CASSLGVSNQPQHF.

This rearrangement joins TRBV14 to TRBJ1-1; D remains ambiguous. Germline-derived CDR1 and CDR2 are SGHDN and FVKESK. There are 15 residues in the CDR3. Trimming removed 4 bases from V and 1 base from J, with 13 bases in between. The CDR3 DNA sequence: TGTGCCAGCAGCCCCCTGACCGGGTGGAACACTGAAGCTTTCTTT. It specifies CASSPLTGWNTEAFF.

The chain uses TRBV25-1 and TRBJ1-2, with D perhaps matching TRBD1 (5 bases). V was clipped by 3 bases and J by 4 bases, with 12 bases between them. CDR3 length equals 14 residues. CDR1 MGHDK and CDR2 SYGVNS come from the germline V gene. The CDR3 loop reads CASSEGGSSYGYTF. The CDR3 DNA reads as TGTGCCAGCAGTGAGGGGGGGTCTAGCTATGGCTACACCTTC.

The rearrangement joins TRBV12-5 to TRBJ1-1; D possibly corresponds to TRBD1 (5 bases). Per germline, CDR1 LGHNT and CDR2 FRNRAP. The CDR3 extends over 15 amino acids. Trimming removed 1 base from V and 6 bases from J, with 15 bases in between. CDR3 nucleotide sequence: TGTGCTAGTGGTTTGGCCGGTCAGGGCCGGGCTGAAGCTTTCTTT. Its translation: CASGLAGQGRAEAFF.

The genes are TRBV11-3 and TRBJ1-1; D is perhaps TRBD1 (6 bases). V was trimmed by 3 bases and J by 2 bases, leaving 13 bases between them. The germline V gene encodes CDR1 SGHNT and CDR2 YENEEA. This CDR3 region has 15 residues. CDR3 amino acids: CASSFSGGSNTEAFF. For the CDR3, the DNA is TGTGCCAGCAGCTTTAGCGGGGGCAGTAACACTGAAGCTTTCTTT.

This clone was picked up one time. V is TRBV6-5 and J is TRBJ1-2; D is possibly TRBD1 (5 bases). This CDR3 has 13 residues. The germline V gene has CDR1 MNHEY and CDR2 SVGAGI. V shed 7 bases and J shed 2 bases, with 11 bases lying between them. The CDR3 loop reads CASTPGTNYGYTF. The CDR3 DNA reads TGTGCCAGCACCCCCGGGACGAACTATGGCTACACCTTC.

J is TRBJ1-2 and V is TRBV15; D gene ambiguous. V gave up 5 bases and J gave up 5 bases, with 9 bases separating them. The length of the CDR3 is 12 residues. Germline assignment: CDR1 LNHNV and CDR2 YYDKDF (reference sequence). The CDR3 loop reads CATSEGKYGYTF. As DNA, the CDR3 is TGTGCCACCAGCGAGGGCAAGTATGGCTACACCTTC.